Below, 10 T cell receptor beta chains from the same sample are listed, as sequenced in a study of shared clonotypes between healthy human individuals. Assay used: immunoSEQ multiplex PCR; TCRdb lists only in-frame clones, some missing. The sample lists about 1.4 million clones, around 97% occurring once. Sequenced material: naive CD4+ T cells sorted from blood. Subset noted: CD45RA+ positively selected. These receptors were taken from a man aged 25 to 40 in good health.

This rearrangement joins TRBV27 to TRBJ2-5; D gene ambiguous. CDR1 and CDR2 (germline): MNHEY, SMNVEV (reference sequence). V was trimmed by 7 bases and J by 1 base, leaving 10 bases between them. The CDR3 contains 13 residues. CDR3: CASTVRAQETQYF. CDR3 nucleotide sequence: TGTGCCAGCACCGTAAGGGCCCAAGAGACCCAGTACTTC.

This clone was detected only once. This chain joins TRBV11-2 and TRBJ2-3; D may be TRBD2 (6 bases). The CDR3 loop spans 15 amino acids. The germline V gene encodes CDR1 SGHAT and CDR2 FQNNGV. Trimming pared 0 bases from V and 3 bases from J, leaving 10 bases between. The CDR3 protein is CASSLDRRGTDTQYF. The CDR3 coding sequence is TGTGCCAGCAGCTTAGATCGACGGGGGACAGATACGCAGTATTTT.

The V and J genes are TRBV18 and TRBJ2-1, with no clear D. V was trimmed by 2 bases and J by 3 bases, leaving 8 bases between them. Germline V gene sequence: CDR1 KGHSH, CDR2 LQKENI. CDR3 length: 14 residues. CDR3: CASSPIQNYNEQFF. The CDR3 coding sequence is TGTGCCAGCTCACCAATTCAGAACTACAATGAGCAGTTCTTC.

The chain couples TRBV7-2 to TRBJ2-7; TRBD1 matches 10 bases. The germline CDR1 and CDR2 sequences are SGHTA and FQGNSA. This CDR3 has 16 residues. With V trimmed by 0 bases and J by 6 bases, 8 bases remained unmatched. The CDR3 here is CASSLALGQGVGEQYF. The CDR3 nucleotides are TGTGCCAGCAGCTTAGCTTTAGGACAGGGGGTTGGCGAGCAGTACTTC.

The chain combines TRBV5-4 with TRBJ2-3; TRBD1 matches at 8 bases. The V gene end was trimmed by 4 bases and the J gene end by 10 bases; junction bases not matched to a gene: 17. Germline loops: CDR1 SGHNT, CDR2 YYREEE (reference sequence). The CDR3 has 16 amino acids. This CDR3 is CASSKPGQGLSAPQYF. In nucleotides, the CDR3 is TGTGCCAGCAGCAAACCCGGACAGGGACTTTCCGCCCCGCAGTATTTT.

The V gene is TRBV5-4, the J gene TRBJ2-5, with 9 bases aligning to TRBD1. Germline loops: CDR1 SGHNT, CDR2 YYREEE (reference sequence). The ends lost 6 bases at V and 5 bases at J; junction bases unmatched: 5. CDR3 length: 13 amino acids. CDR3 sequence (DNA): TGTGCCAGCACCACAGGGGGCGCGGAGACCCAGTACTTC. Protein product: CASTTGGAETQYF.

V usage is TRBV5-1 and J usage is TRBJ2-1; no reliable D call. Per germline, CDR1 SGHRS and CDR2 YFSETQ. Trimming took off 5 bases at V and 3 bases at J, with 18 bases between the two ends. The length of the CDR3 is 16 residues. Written as DNA, the CDR3 is TGCGCCAGCAGGCTGCATGGTGCGGCTAACTACAATGAGCAGTTCTTC. It is translated as CASRLHGAANYNEQFF.

This clone was seen more than once but under ten times. The rearrangement links TRBV25-1 to TRBJ1-5; a possible D gene is TRBD1 (5 bases). The CDR3 totals 13 residues. CDR1 MGHDK and CDR2 SYGVNS come from the germline V gene. The V end lost 6 bases, the J end lost 5 bases, and 11 bases lay between the germline ends. The CDR3 region is CASRGREHQPQHF. The CDR3 DNA sequence: TGTGCCAGCAGGGGACGGGAACATCAGCCCCAGCATTTT.

In its sample, this clone was seen once. The CDR3 nucleotides read TGTGCCAGCAGCTTAGCGACTAGCGGGATTGGGGGTTACAATGAGCAGTTCTTC. Protein sequence: CASSLATSGIGGYNEQFF. This chain uses TRBV7-9 with TRBJ2-1; 11 bases agree with TRBD2. With V trimmed by 0 bases and J by 4 bases, 8 bases remained unmatched. The germline V gene encodes CDR1 SEHNR and CDR2 FQNEAQ (reference sequence). The CDR3 consists of 18 residues.

V and J are TRBV4-1 and TRBJ2-7; the match to TRBD2 covers 14 bases. With V trimmed by 0 bases and J by 4 bases, 11 bases remained unmatched. There are 19 residues in the CDR3. The germline V gene encodes CDR1 MGHRA and CDR2 YSYEKL. CDR3 bases: TGCGCCAGCAGCCAAGAAAGGGGAGGGACTAGCGGGAGCGGGTACGAGCAGTACTTC. Encoded protein: CASSQERGGTSGSGYEQYF.